Detailed here is one T cell receptor beta chain. The data were obtained in a study of blood T cell repertoires in COVID-19. Per the authors' pipeline: Nucleated cell number was recorded as an estimate derived from reference gene primer amplification. Clones were sequenced by immunoSEQ multiplex PCR, and TCRdb holds only the in-frame ones, with some missing. V, J and clone size derive from that table, while D and trimming were established from the DNA sequence. The sample lists approximately 75,000 clones, 85% occurring once. The sequencing sample was made of peripheral blood. This TCR derives from a man older than 75 with acute or convalescent COVID-19.

CDR3 residues: CASSLNRDRAYNEQFF. CDR3 DNA: TGTGCCAGCAGCTTAAACCGGGACAGGGCGTACAATGAGCAGTTCTTC. This chain joins TRBV7-8 and TRBJ2-1; the match to TRBD1 covers 9 bases. V gave up 2 bases and J gave up 4 bases; unmatched junction bases: 6. The CDR3 is 16 amino acids. Germline CDR1 is SGHVS and CDR2 is FQNEAQ.